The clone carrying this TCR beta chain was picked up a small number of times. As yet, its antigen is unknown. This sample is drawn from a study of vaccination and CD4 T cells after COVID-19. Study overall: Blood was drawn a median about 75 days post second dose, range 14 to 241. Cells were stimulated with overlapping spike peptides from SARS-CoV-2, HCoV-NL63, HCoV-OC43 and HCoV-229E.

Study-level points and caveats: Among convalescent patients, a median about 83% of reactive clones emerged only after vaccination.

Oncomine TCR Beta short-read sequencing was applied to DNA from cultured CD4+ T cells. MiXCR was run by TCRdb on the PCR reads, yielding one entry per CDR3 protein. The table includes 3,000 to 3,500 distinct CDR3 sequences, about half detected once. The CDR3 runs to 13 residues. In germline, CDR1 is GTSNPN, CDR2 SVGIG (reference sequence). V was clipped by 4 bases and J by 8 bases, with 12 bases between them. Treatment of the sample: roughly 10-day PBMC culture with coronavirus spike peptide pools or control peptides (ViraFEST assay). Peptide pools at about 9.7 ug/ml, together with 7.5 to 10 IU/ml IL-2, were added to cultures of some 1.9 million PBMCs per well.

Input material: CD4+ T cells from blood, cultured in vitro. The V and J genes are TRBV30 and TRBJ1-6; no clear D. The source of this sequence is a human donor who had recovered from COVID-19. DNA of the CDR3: TGTGCCTGGAAAACGCTAAGGGATTCACCCCTCCACTTT. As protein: CAWKTLRDSPLHF.